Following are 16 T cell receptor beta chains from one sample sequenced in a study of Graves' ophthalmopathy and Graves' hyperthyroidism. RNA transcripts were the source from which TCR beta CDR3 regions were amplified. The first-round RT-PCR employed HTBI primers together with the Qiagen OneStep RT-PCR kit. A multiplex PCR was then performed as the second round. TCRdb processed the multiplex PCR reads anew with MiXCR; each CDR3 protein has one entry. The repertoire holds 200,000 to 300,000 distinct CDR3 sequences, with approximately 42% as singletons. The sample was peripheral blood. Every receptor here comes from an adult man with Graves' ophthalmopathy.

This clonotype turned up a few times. The CDR3 region has the DNA TGTGCCAGCAGCTTAGCATGGGGATTCGGGAACACTGAAGCTTTCTTT. The encoded protein is CASSLAWGFGNTEAFF. The chain carries TRBV5-4 and TRBJ1-1; D is unresolved. V lost 2 bases, J lost 1 base, and 15 bases lay in between. The CDR3 covers 16 residues. Germline loops: CDR1 SGHNT, CDR2 YYREEE (reference sequence). The variable domain in full, completed from reference TRBV5-4 and TRBJ1-1, reads ETGVTQSPTHLIKTRGQQVTLRCSSQSGHNTVSWYQQALGQGPQFIFQYYREEENGRGNFPPRFSGLQFPNYSSELNVNALELDDSALYLCASSLAWGFGNTEAFFGQGTRLTVV.

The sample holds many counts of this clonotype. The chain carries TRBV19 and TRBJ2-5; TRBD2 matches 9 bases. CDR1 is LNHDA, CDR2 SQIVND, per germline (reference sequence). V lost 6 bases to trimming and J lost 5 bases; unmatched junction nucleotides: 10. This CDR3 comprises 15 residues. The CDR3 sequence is CASREIAGAGETQYF. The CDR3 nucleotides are TGTGCCAGTAGGGAGATAGCGGGAGCTGGCGAGACCCAGTACTTC.

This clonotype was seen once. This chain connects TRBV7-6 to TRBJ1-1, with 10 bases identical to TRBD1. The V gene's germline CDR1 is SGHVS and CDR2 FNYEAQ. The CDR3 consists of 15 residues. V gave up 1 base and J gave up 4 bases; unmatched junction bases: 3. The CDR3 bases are TGTGCCAGCAGCTTAGAGGGACAGGGGTCCACTGAAGCTTTCTTT. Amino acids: CASSLEGQGSTEAFF.

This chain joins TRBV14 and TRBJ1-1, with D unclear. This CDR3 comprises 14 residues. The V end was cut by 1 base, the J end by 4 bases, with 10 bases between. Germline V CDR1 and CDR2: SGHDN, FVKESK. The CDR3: CASSQGALATEAFF. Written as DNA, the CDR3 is TGTGCCAGCAGCCAAGGAGCGCTAGCCACTGAAGCTTTCTTT.

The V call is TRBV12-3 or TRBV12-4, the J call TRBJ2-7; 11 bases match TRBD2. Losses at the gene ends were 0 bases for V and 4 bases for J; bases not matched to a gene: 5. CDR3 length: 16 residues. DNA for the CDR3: TGTGCCAGCAGTTTAGCGCGGGGACTAGCGGAATACGAGCAGTACTTC. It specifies CASSLARGLAEYEQYF.

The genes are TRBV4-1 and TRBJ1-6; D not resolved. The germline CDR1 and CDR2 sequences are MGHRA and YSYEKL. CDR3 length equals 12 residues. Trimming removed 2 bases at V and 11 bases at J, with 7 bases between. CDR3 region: CASSQPRTPLHF. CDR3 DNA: TGCGCCAGCAGCCAACCCAGGACACCCCTCCACTTT.

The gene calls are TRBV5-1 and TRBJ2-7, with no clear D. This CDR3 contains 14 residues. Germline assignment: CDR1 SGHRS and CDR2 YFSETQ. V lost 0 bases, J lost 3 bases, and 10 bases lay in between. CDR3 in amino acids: CASSLVGQNYEQYF. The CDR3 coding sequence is TGCGCCAGCAGCTTGGTAGGGCAGAACTACGAGCAGTACTTC.

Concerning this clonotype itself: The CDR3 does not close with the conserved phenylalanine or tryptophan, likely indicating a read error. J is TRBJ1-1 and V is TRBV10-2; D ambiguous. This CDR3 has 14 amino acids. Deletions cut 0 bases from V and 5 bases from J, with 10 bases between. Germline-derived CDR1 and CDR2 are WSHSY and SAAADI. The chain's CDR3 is CASSESGGETEAFL. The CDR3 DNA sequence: TGCGCCAGCAGTGAGTCAGGTGGGGAGACTGAAGCTTTCCTT.

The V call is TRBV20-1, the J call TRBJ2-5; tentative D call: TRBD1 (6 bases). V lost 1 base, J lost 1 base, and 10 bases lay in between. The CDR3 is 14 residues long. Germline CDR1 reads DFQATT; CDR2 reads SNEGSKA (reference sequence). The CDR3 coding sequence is TGCAGTGCTAGAGCTGCGGACAGCCAAGAGACCCAGTACTTC. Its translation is CSARAADSQETQYF.

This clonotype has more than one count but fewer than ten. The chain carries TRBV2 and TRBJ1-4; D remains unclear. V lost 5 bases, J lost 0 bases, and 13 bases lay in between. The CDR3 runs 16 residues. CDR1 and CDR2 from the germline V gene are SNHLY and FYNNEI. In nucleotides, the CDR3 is TGTGCCAGCAGTTTACTCTCGACCGCAACTAATGAAAAACTGTTTTTT. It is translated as CASSLLSTATNEKLFF.

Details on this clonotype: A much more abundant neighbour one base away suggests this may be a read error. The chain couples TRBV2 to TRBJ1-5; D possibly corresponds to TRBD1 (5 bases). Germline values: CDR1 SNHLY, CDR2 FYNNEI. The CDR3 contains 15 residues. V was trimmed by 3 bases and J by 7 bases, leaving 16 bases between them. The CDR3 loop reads CASSDDGDGGQPQHF. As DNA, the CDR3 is TGTGCCAGCAGTGATGACGGGGACGGCGGACAGCCCCAGCATTTT.

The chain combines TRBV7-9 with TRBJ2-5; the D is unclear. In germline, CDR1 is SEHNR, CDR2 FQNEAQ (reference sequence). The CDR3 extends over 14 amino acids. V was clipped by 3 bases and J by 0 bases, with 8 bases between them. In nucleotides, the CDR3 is TGTGCCAGCAGCTTTTGGGAAGACCAAGAGACCCAGTACTTC. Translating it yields CASSFWEDQETQYF.

The CDR3 protein is CATGGPGETQYF. The CDR3 nucleotides read TGTGCCACCGGGGGTCCGGGAGAGACCCAGTACTTC. The chain recombines TRBV12-3 or TRBV12-4 with TRBJ2-5; D might be TRBD2 (6 bases). This CDR3 region has 12 residues. The V gene lost 10 bases and the J gene lost 4 bases, with 13 bases spanning the gap.

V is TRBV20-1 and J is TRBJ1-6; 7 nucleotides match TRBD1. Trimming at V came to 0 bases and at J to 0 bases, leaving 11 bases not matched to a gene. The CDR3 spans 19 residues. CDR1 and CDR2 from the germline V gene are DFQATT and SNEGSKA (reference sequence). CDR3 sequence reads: CSARDHAGGLSSYNSPLHF. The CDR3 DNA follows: TGCAGTGCTAGAGATCACGCAGGGGGTCTTAGCTCCTATAATTCACCCCTCCACTTT.

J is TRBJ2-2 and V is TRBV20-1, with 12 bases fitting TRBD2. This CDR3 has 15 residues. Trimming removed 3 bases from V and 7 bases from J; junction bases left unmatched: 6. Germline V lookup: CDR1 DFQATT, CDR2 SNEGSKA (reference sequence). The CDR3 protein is CSARGTSGWGGELFF. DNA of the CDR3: TGCAGTGCTAGGGGGACTAGCGGGTGGGGCGGGGAGCTGTTTTTT.

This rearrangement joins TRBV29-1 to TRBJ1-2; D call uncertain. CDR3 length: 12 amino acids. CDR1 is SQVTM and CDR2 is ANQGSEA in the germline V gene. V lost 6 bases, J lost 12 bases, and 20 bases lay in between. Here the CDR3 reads CSVFYDLAGNTF. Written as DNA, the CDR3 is TGCAGCGTGTTCTATGACCTGGCGGGAAACACCTTC.